Detailed here is one T cell receptor beta chain. The antigen it recognizes is unknown. No base quality values were provided; no much bigger clone lies one nucleotide off. Library generation was performed with the immunoSEQ multiplex PCR assay. Per the source publication's procedure: A statistical classification framework was built to diagnose cytomegalovirus status from the catalog of TCR beta chain sequences. TCRdb retrieved this table from immuneACCESS and kept in-frame rearrangements only. Not all clones are present; in checked studies, unresolved V genes account for under half, and no reason is known for the remainder. V, J and clone size are those of that table, while D and trimming were read from the DNA. For this sample the table gives a few hundred thousand clones, of which roughly 90% were detected only once. The ten largest account for 0.92% of the sample. These data come from a study of cytomegalovirus exposure and HLA in healthy donors (dated by TCRdb to about 2017). About the study as a whole: A later analysis indicated that the 95 to 150 validation repertoires were generated on the platform also employed for the approximately 670 repertoires of the first cohort. The aim of the study was to test whether cataloging public T cell receptors could identify signatures of past pathogen exposure. Besides the first cohort of roughly 640 subjects, a separate validation cohort made up of 120 different subjects was used. To predict cytomegalovirus infection status, the study combined high-throughput TCR immunosequencing, statistical association of individual TCRs with disease status, and machine learning. The research as a whole found: Most TCR sequences were seen in very few donors, while some public TCRs were found in many individuals. Subsequent analysis determined that TCRs grouped into clusters in the first cohort also showed a tendency toward co-occurrence across the 120 validation repertoires, and 85% to 95% of cluster scores exceeded 0. In vitro tests confirmed that a few of the cytomegalovirus-associated TCR beta chains recognize cytomegalovirus antigens. A total of about 180 TCR beta chains were listed by the study as associated with cytomegalovirus. The classifier was reported to diagnose cytomegalovirus status with high specificity and sensitivity in both the original cohort and the validation cohort. A later analysis had no HLA typing for the validation cohort, so co-occurrence there was scored across all 130 or so repertoires. The authors suggested that the approach could potentially be extended to other disease states and immunological phenotypes.

The donors belonged to the validation cohort of roughly 120 subjects, which was separate from the approximately 700-subject first cohort. From the cysteine up to the phenylalanine, the CDR3 has a length of 16 residues. Only the CDR3 DNA is retained, 48 bases long and in frame from the first base. CDR1 and CDR2, per the germline V gene, are SNHLY and FYNNEI. V is reduced by 4 bases and J by 5 bases, leaving a spacing of 21 bases between them. The clonotype originates from a woman aged 18-29 years in good health and CMV-seronegative. The sequence is built from TRBV2 and TRBJ2-7; tentative D gene TRBD2, with 5 bases matching. The sequencing sample was made of PBMCs. The CDR3 region reads CASSGGLASSFHEQYF. At the DNA level, the sequence is TGTGCCAGCAGTGGGGGTCTAGCTAGCTCCTTCCACGAGCAGTACTTC.